Below, one T cell receptor (beta chain) is given with its context. Here immunoSEQ multiplex PCR was the method, and the copy in TCRdb shows in-frame clones only, minus some. The sample consists of around 120,000 clones, around 86% of them appearing once. V was shortened by 3 bases and J by 4 bases, with 16 bases between the two germline ends. The CDR3 is made up of 15 amino acids. Germline CDR1 is MGHRA and CDR2 is YSYEKL. This record comes from a study of blood T cell repertoires in COVID-19. Across the whole study: COVID-19 samples from acute and convalescent phases originated in the United States, Italy and Spain.

The chain couples TRBV4-1 to TRBJ2-7; TRBD1 might be the D (6 bases). This clonotype was obtained from a man aged 80 or over with acute or convalescent COVID-19. Sequenced sample: peripheral blood. CDR3 amino acids: CASSQSDSKGYEQYF. Written as DNA, the CDR3 is TGCGCCAGCAGCCAGTCGGACAGCAAAGGGTACGAGCAGTACTTC.